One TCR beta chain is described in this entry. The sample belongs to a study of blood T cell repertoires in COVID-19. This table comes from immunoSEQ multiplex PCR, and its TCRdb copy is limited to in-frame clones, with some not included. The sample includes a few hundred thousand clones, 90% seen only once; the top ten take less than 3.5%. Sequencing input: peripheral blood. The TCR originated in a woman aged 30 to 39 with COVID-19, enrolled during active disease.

The CDR3 region has the DNA TGCAGTGCTAGTACGGCCGGAACTATGAATCAGCCCCAGCATTTT. Its protein product is CSASTAGTMNQPQHF. The chain has TRBV20-1 and TRBJ1-5; no reliable D call. Germline V gene lookup returns CDR1 DFQATT and CDR2 SNEGSKA (reference sequence). V lost 3 bases and J 4 bases, leaving 16 bases between the germline ends. The CDR3 runs 15 residues.